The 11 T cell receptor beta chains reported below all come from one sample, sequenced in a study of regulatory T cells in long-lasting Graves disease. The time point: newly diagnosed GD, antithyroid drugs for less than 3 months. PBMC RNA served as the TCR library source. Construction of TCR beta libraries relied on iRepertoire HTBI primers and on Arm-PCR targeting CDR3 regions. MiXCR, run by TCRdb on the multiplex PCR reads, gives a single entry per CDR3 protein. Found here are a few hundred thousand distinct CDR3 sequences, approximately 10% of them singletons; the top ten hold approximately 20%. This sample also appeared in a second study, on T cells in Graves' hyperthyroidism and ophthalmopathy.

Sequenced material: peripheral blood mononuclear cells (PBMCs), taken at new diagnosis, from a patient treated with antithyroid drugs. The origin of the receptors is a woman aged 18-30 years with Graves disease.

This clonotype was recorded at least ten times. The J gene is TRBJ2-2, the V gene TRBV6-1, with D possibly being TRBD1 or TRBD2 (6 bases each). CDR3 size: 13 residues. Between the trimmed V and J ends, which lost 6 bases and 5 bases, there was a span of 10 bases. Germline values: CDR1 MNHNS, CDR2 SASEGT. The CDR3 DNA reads TGTGCCAGCAGCCGGGGGCGAACCGGGGAGCTGTTTTTT. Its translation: CASSRGRTGELFF.

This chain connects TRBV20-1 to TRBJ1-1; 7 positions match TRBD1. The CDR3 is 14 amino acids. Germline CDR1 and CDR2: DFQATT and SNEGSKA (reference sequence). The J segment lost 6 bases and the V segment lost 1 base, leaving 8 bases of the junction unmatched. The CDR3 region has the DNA TGCAGTGCTAGAGGACAGGGTTTGATCGCTGAAGCTTTCTTT. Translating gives CSARGQGLIAEAFF.

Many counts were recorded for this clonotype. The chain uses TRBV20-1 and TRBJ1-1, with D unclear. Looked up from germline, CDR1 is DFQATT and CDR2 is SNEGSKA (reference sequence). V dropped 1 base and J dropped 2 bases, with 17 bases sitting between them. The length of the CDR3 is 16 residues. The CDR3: CSARAGGGQVNTEAFF. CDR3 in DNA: TGCAGTGCTAGAGCAGGAGGCGGCCAGGTTAACACTGAAGCTTTCTTT.

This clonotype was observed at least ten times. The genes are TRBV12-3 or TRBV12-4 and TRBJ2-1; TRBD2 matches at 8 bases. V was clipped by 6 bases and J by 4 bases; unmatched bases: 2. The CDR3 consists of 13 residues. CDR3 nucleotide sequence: TGTGCCAGCAGGGCTAGCGGGTACAATGAGCAGTTCTTC. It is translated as CASRASGYNEQFF.

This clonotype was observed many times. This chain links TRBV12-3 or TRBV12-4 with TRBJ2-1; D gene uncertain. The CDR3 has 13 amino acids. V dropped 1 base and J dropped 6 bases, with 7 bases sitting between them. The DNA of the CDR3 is TGTGCCAGCAGTTTAGTACAGACCAATGAGCAGTTCTTC. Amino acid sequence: CASSLVQTNEQFF.

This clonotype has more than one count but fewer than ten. DNA for the CDR3: TGTGCCAGTAGTATAACAGGGGACTATGGCTACACCTTC. Amino acids: CASSITGDYGYTF. This sequence joins TRBV19 and TRBJ1-2; 7 bases line up with TRBD1. The V gene's germline CDR1 is LNHDA and CDR2 SQIVND (reference sequence). This CDR3 is 13 amino acids long. V gave up 2 bases and J gave up 3 bases; unmatched junction bases: 0. Complete variable domain (other parts from reference TRBV19 and TRBJ1-2): DGGITQSPKYLFRKEGQNVTLSCEQNLNHDAMYWYRQDPGQGLRLIYYSQIVNDFQKGDIAEGYSVSREKKESFPLTVTSAQKNPTAFYLCASSITGDYGYTFGSGTRLTVV.

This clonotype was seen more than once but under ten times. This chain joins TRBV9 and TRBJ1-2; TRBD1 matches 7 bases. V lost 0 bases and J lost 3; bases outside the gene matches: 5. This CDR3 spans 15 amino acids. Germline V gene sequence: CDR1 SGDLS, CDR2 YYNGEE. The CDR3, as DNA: TGTGCCAGCAGCGTAGATCCAGGGGGGGACTATGGCTACACCTTC. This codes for CASSVDPGGDYGYTF.

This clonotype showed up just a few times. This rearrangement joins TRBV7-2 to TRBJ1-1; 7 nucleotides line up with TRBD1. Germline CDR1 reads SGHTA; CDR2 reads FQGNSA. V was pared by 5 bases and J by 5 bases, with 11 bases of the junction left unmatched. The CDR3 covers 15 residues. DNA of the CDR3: TGTGCCAGCAGCCCCGACAGGGAAGGAAGGACTGAAGCTTTCTTT. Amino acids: CASSPDREGRTEAFF.

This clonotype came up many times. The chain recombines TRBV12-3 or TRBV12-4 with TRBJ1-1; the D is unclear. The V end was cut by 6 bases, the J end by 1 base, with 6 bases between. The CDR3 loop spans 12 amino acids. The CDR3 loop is CASRARNTEAFF. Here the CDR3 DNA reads TGTGCCAGCAGAGCCAGGAACACTGAAGCTTTCTTT.

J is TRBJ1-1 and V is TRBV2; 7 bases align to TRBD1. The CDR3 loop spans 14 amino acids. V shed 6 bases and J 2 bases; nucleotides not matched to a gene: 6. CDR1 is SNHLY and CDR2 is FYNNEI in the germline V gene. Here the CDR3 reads CASRQDRDNTEAFF. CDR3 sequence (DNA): TGTGCCAGCAGGCAAGACAGGGATAACACTGAAGCTTTCTTT. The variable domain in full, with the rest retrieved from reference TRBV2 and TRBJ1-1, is EPEVTQTPSHQVTQMGQEVILRCVPISNHLYFYWYRQILGQKVEFLVSFYNNEISEKSEIFDDQFSVERPDGSNFTLKIRSTKLEDSAMYFCASRQDRDNTEAFFGQGTRLTVV.

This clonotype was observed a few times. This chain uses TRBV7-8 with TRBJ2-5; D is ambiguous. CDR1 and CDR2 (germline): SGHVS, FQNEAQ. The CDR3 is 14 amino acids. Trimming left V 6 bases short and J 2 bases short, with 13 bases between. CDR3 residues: CASRKKAQQETQYF. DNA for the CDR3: TGTGCCAGCAGGAAGAAAGCGCAACAAGAGACCCAGTACTTC.